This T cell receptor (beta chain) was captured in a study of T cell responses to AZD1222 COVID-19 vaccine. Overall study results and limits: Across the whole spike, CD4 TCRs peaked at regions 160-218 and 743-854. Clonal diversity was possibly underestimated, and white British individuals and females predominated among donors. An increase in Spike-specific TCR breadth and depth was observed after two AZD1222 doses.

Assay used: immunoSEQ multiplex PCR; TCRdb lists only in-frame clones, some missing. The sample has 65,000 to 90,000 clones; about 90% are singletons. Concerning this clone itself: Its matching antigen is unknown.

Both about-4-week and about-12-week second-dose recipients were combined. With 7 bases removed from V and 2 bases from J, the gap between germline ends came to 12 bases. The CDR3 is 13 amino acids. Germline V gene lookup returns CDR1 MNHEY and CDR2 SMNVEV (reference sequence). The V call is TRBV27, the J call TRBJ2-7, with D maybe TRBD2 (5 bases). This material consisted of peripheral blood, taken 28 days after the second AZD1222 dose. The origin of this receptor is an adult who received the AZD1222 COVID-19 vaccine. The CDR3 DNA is TGTGCCAGCAAGCGGACGGCCACCTACGAGCAGTACTTC. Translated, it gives CASKRTATYEQYF.